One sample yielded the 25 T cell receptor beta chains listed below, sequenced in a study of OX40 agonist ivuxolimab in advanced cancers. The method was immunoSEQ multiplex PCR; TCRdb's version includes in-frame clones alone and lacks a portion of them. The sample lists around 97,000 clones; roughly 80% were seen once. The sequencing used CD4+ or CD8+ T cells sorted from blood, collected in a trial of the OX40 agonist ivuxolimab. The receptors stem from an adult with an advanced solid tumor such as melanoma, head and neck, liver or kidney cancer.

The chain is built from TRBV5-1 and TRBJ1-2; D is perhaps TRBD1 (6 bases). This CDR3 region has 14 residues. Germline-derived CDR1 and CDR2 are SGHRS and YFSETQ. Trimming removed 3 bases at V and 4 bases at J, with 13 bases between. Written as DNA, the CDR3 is TGCGCCAGCAGCTCGACAGGAGGGAGCTATGGCTACACCTTC. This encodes CASSSTGGSYGYTF. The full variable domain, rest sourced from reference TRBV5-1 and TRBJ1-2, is KAGVTQTPRYLIKTRGQQVTLSCSPISGHRSVSWYQQTPGQGLQFLFEYFSETQRNKGNFPGRFSGRQFSNSRSEMNVSTLELGDSALYLCASSSTGGSYGYTFGSGTRLTVV.

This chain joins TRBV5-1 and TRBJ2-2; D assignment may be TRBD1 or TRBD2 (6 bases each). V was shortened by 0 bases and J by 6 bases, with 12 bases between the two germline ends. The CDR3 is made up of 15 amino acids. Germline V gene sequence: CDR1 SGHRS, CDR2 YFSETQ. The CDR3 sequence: CASSLAIGGAGELFF. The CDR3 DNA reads TGCGCCAGCAGCTTGGCGATCGGGGGCGCCGGGGAGCTGTTTTTT.

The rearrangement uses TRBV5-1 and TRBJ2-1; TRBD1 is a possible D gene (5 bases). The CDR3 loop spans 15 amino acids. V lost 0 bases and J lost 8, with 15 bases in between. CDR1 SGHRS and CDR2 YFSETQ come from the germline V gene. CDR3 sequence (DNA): TGCGCCAGCAGCTTGGATGGTCAGGGTGACGATGAGCAGTTCTTC. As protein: CASSLDGQGDDEQFF.

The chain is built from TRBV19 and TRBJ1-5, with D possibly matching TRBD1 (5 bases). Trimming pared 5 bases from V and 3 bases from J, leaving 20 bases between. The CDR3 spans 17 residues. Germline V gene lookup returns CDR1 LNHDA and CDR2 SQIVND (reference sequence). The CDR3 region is CASSPRGGTFDNQPQHF. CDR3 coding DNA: TGTGCCAGTAGTCCCCGGGGTGGGACCTTTGACAATCAGCCCCAGCATTTT.

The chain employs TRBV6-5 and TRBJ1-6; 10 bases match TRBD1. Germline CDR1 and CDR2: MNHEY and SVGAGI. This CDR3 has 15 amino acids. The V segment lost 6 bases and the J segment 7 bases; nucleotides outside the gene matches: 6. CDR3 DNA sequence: TGTGCCAGCAGCAACAGACAGGGGGCGAATTCACCCCTCCACTTT. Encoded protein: CASSNRQGANSPLHF.

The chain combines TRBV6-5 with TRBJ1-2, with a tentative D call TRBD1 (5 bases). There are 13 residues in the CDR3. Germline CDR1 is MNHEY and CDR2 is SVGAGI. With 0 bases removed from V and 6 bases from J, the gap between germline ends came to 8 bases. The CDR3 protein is CASSYSARDGYTF. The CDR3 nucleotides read TGTGCCAGCAGTTACTCGGCCAGGGATGGCTACACCTTC.

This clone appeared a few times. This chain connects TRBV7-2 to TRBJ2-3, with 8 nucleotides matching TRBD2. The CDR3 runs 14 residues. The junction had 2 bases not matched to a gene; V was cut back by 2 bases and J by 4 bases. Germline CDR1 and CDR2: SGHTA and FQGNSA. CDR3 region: CASSLTGGPDTQYF. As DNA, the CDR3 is TGTGCCAGCAGCTTAACGGGGGGGCCAGATACGCAGTATTTT. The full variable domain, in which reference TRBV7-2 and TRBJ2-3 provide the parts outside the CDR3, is GAGVSQSPSNKVTEKGKDVELRCDPISGHTALYWYRQSLGQGLEFLIYFQGNSAPDKSGLPSDRFSAERTGGSVSTLTIQRTQQEDSAVYLCASSLTGGPDTQYFGPGTRLTVL.

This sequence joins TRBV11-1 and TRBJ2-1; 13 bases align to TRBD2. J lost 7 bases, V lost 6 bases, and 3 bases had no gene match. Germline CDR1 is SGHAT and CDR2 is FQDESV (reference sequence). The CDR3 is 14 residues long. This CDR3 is CASSGLAGVNEQFF. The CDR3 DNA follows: TGTGCCAGCAGTGGACTAGCGGGGGTTAATGAGCAGTTCTTC.

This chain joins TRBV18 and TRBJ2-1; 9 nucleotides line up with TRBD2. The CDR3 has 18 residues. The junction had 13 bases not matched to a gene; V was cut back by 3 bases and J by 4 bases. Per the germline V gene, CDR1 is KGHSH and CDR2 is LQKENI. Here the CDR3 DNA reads TGTGCCAGCTCACCTGGGGATCGGCGACTAGCGGTATACAATGAGCAGTTCTTC. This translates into CASSPGDRRLAVYNEQFF.

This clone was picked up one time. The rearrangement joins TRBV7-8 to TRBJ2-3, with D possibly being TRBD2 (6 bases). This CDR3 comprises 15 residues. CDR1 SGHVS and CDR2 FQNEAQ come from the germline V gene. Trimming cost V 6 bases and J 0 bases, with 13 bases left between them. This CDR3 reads CASRAGRGSTDTQYF. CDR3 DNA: TGTGCCAGCAGAGCCGGGCGGGGTAGCACAGATACGCAGTATTTT. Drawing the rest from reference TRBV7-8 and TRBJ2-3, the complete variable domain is GAGVSQSPRYKVAKRGQDVALRCDPISGHVSLFWYQQALGQGPEFLTYFQNEAQLDKSGLPSDRFFAERPEGSVSTLKIQRTQQEDSAVYLCASRAGRGSTDTQYFGPGTRLTVL.

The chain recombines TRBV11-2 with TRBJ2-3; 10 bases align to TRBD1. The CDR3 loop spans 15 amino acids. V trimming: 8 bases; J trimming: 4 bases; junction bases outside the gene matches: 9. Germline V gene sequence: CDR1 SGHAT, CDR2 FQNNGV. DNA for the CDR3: TGTGCCAGCCTGCCCCGGGACAGGGGTTCAGATACGCAGTATTTT. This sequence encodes CASLPRDRGSDTQYF.

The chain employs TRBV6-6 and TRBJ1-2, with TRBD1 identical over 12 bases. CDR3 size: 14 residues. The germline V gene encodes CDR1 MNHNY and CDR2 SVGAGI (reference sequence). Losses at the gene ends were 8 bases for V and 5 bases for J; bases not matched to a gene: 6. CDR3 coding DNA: TGTGCCAGCTCGGGGACAGGGGGCGGTTATGGCTACACCTTC. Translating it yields CASSGTGGGYGYTF.

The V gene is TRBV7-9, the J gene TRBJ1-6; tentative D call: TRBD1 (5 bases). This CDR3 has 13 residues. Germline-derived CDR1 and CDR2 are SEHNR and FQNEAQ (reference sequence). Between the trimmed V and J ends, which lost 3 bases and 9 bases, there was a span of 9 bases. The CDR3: CASSLGESSPLHF. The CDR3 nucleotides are TGTGCCAGCAGCTTGGGGGAGAGTTCACCCCTCCACTTT. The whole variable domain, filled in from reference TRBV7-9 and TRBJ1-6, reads DTGVSQNPRHKITKRGQNVTFRCDPISEHNRLYWYRQTLGQGPEFLTYFQNEAQLEKSRLLSDRFSAERPKGSFSTLEIQRTEQGDSAMYLCASSLGESSPLHFGNGTRLTVT.

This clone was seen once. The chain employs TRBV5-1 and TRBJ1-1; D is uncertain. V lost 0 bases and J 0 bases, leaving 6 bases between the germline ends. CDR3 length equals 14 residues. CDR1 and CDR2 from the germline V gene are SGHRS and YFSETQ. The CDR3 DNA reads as TGCGCCAGCAGCTTGGGCAGCTTGAACACTGAAGCTTTCTTT. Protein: CASSLGSLNTEAFF.

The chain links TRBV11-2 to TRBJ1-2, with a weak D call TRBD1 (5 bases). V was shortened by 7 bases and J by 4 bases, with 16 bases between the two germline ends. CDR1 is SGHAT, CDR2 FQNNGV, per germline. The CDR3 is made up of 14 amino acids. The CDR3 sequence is CASTDPGIGYGYTF. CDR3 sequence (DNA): TGTGCCAGCACCGACCCAGGGATAGGCTATGGCTACACCTTC.

CDR3 bases: TGTGCCAGCAGCCCGACTAGCGGGCAAGTGGTGGAGCAGTACTTC. Amino acids: CASSPTSGQVVEQYF. This chain uses TRBV4-2 with TRBJ2-7, with 10 bases lining up with TRBD2. The CDR3 loop spans 15 amino acids. V lost 4 bases and J lost 7; bases outside the gene matches: 10. CDR1 and CDR2 from the germline V gene are LGHNA and YNFKEQ.

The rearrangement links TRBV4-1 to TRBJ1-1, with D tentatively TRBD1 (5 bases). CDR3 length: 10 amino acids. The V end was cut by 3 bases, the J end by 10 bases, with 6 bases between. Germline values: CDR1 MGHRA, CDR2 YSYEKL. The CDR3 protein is CASSQRGAFF. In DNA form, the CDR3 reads TGCGCCAGCAGCCAGAGGGGAGCTTTCTTT.

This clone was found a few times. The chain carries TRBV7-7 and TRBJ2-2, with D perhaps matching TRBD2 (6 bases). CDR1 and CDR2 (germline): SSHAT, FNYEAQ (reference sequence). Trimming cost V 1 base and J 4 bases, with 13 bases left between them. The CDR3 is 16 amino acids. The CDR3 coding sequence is TGTGCCAGCAGCTTAGGTGCCGGAGGGCCCACCGGGGAGCTGTTTTTT. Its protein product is CASSLGAGGPTGELFF.

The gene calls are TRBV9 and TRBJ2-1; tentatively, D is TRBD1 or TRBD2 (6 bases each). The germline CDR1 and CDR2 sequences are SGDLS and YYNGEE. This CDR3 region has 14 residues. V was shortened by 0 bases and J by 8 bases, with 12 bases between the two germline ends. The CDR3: CASSVGGAVDEQFF. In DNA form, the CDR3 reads TGTGCCAGCAGCGTAGGGGGGGCCGTAGATGAGCAGTTCTTC. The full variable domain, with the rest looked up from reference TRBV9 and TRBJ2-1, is DSGVTQTPKHLITATGQRVTLRCSPRSGDLSVYWYQQSLDQGLQFLIQYYNGEERAKGNILERFSAQQFPDLHSELNLSSLELGDSALYFCASSVGGAVDEQFFGPGTRLTVL.

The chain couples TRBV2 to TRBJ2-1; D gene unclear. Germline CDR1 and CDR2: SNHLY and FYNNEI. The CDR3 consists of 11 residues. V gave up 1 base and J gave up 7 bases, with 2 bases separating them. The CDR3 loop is CASSEENEQFF. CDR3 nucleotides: TGTGCCAGCAGTGAAGAGAATGAGCAGTTCTTC.

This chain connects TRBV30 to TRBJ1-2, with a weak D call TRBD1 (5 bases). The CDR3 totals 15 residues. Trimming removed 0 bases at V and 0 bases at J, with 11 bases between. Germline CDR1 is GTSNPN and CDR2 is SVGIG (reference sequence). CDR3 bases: TGTGCCTGGAGTGTACTTAGGGGCACTAACTATGGCTACACCTTC. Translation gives CAWSVLRGTNYGYTF.

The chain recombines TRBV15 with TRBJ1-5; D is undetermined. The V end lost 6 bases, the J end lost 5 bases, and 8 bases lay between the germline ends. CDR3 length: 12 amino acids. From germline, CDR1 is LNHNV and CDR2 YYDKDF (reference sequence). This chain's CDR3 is CATSHIDQPQHF. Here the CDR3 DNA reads TGTGCCACCAGTCATATAGATCAGCCCCAGCATTTT.

CDR3 protein: CASSQGIYEQYF. The DNA of the CDR3 is TGTGCCAGCAGTCAGGGAATCTACGAGCAGTACTTC. This sequence joins TRBV2 and TRBJ2-5, with D maybe TRBD1 (5 bases). The J call may be in error: the DNA end matches TRBJ2-7 better. CDR3 length: 12 amino acids. CDR1 is SNHLY, CDR2 FYNNEI, per germline.

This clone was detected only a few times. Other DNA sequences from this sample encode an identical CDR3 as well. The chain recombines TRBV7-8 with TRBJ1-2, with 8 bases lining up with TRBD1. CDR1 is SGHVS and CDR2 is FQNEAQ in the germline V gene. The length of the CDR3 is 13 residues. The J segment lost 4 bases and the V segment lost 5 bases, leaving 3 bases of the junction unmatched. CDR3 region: CASSPGGGYGYTF. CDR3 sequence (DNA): TGTGCCAGCAGCCCAGGGGGCGGCTATGGCTACACCTTC.

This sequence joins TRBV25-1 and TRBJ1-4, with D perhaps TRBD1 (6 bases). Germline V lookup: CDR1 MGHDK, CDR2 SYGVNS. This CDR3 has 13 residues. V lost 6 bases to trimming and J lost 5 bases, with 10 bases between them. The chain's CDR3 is CASRRTENEKLFF. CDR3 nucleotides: TGTGCCAGCAGGCGGACAGAGAATGAAAAACTGTTTTTT. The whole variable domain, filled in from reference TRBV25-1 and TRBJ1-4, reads EADIYQTPRYLVIGTGKKITLECSQTMGHDKMYWYQQDPGMELHLIHYSYGVNSTEKGDLSSESTVSRIRTEHFPLTLESARPSHTSQYLCASRRTENEKLFFGSGTQLSVL.